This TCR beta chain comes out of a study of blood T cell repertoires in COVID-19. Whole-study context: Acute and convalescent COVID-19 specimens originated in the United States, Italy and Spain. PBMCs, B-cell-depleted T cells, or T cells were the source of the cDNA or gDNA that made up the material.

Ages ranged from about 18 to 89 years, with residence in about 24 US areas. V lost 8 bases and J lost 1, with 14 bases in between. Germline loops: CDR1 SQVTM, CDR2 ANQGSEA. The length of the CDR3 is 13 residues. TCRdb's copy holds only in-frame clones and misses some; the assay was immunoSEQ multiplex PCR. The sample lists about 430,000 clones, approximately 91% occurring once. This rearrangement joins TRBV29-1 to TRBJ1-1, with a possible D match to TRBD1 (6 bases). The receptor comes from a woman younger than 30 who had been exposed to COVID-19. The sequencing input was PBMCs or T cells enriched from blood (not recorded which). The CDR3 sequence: CSPMRQENTEAFF. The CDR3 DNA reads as TGCAGCCCCATGAGACAGGAGAACACTGAAGCTTTCTTT.